The sequence of this T cell receptor (beta chain) was determined in a study of T cells after somatic rescue of genetic block. Trimming pared 7 bases from V and 4 bases from J, leaving 7 bases between. CDR3 size: 10 residues. Germline V gene lookup returns CDR1 GTSNPN and CDR2 SVGIG (reference sequence). Some clones are missing from TCRdb's copy, which holds only in-frame ones; the method was immunoSEQ multiplex PCR. The top ten hold more than 10% of the sample, which has 10,000 to 15,000 clones, 60% to 75% seen once. The sequenced material came from peripheral blood mononuclear cells (PBMCs). This receptor was identified in a boy between 10 and 17 years old. V is TRBV30 and J is TRBJ1-2; possible D gene TRBD1, 6 bases. The CDR3 nucleotides read TGTGCCTCGACAGGCTATGGCTACACCTTC. Translated: CASTGYGYTF. The full variable domain, rest sourced from reference TRBV30 and TRBJ1-2, is SQTIHQWPATLVQPVGSPLSLECTVEGTSNPNLYWYRQAAGRGLQLLFYSVGIGQISSEVPQNLSASRPQDRQFILSSKKLLLSDSGFYLCASTGYGYTFGSGTRLTVV.